These 24 T cell receptor beta chains were sequenced from one sample in a study of T cell changes during pregnancy in multiple sclerosis. The protocol was immunoSEQ multiplex PCR, while the TCRdb copy is restricted to in-frame clones and leaves out a portion. Here the sample spans tens of thousands of clones, 80% to 95% being singletons. The sequenced sample was CD4+ T cells from peripheral blood mononuclear cells, obtained in the third trimester of pregnancy. These receptors were collected from a female donor in good health, enrolled as a control in a pregnancy study.

The rearrangement joins TRBV5-8 to TRBJ1-2, with TRBD1 identical over 7 bases. J was trimmed by 7 bases and V by 0 bases; bases with no gene match: 3. This CDR3 comprises 13 residues. Germline V lookup: CDR1 SGHTS, CDR2 YDEGEE. The DNA of the CDR3 is TGTGCCAGCAGCTTGGGACAGGGTAGTGGCTACACCTTC. It specifies CASSLGQGSGYTF.

V and J are TRBV7-3 and TRBJ2-3; 9 positions match TRBD1. Germline V gene lookup returns CDR1 SGHTA and CDR2 FQGTGA. V trimming: 5 bases; J trimming: 4 bases; junction bases outside the gene matches: 4. The CDR3 extends over 14 amino acids. CDR3 sequence (DNA): TGTGCCAGCAGCCGGGGACAGGGCTCAGATACGCAGTATTTT. It yields the protein CASSRGQGSDTQYF.

V usage is TRBV6-5 and J usage is TRBJ1-1, with D uncertain. This CDR3 has 15 residues. Germline CDR1 MNHEY, CDR2 SVGAGI. Trimming pared 4 bases from V and 0 bases from J, leaving 12 bases between. The CDR3 region has the DNA TGTGCCAGCAGTTTCTCATTCACTGTGAACACTGAAGCTTTCTTT. This sequence encodes CASSFSFTVNTEAFF.

The rearrangement links TRBV18 to TRBJ1-1; tentative D call: TRBD1 (6 bases). CDR1 KGHSH and CDR2 LQKENI come from the germline V gene. With 5 bases removed from V and 0 bases from J, the gap between germline ends came to 16 bases. This CDR3 is 16 amino acids long. The CDR3 bases are TGTGCCAGCTCATCTCCCGGACAGAGAATGAACACTGAAGCTTTCTTT. Protein product: CASSSPGQRMNTEAFF.

This chain links TRBV4-1 with TRBJ1-1; tentatively, D is TRBD1 (6 bases). The germline V gene encodes CDR1 MGHRA and CDR2 YSYEKL. V lost 1 base to trimming and J lost 3 bases, with 9 bases between them. The CDR3 loop spans 14 amino acids. The CDR3 DNA reads as TGCGCCAGCAGCCAAGTTGGGGGCCACACTGAAGCTTTCTTT. Translated: CASSQVGGHTEAFF.

This clone was seen once. The chain couples TRBV5-4 to TRBJ1-4; D remains unclear. Trimming removed 0 bases at V and 3 bases at J, with 9 bases between. The germline CDR1 and CDR2 sequences are SGHNT and YYREEE (reference sequence). The length of the CDR3 is 15 residues. This CDR3 is CASSLGGIPNEKLFF. The CDR3 DNA follows: TGTGCCAGCAGCTTGGGAGGGATACCTAATGAAAAACTGTTTTTT. Using reference TRBV5-4 and TRBJ1-4 for the parts outside the CDR3, the full variable domain is ETGVTQSPTHLIKTRGQQVTLRCSSQSGHNTVSWYQQALGQGPQFIFQYYREEENGRGNFPPRFSGLQFPNYSSELNVNALELDDSALYLCASSLGGIPNEKLFFGSGTQLSVL.

The V and J genes are TRBV4-3 and TRBJ2-5; TRBD2 matches 11 bases. Germline V gene sequence: CDR1 LGHNA, CDR2 YSLEER. The CDR3 runs 18 residues. V lost 4 bases to trimming and J lost 2 bases; unmatched junction nucleotides: 12. The CDR3 DNA follows: TGCGCCAGCAGCCCGGGGCGTCTAGCGGGGGGTGGGCAAGAGACCCAGTACTTC. Encoded protein: CASSPGRLAGGGQETQYF.

V and J are TRBV13 and TRBJ2-3, with D possibly matching TRBD2 (6 bases). The V end was cut by 5 bases, the J end by 0 bases, with 15 bases between. CDR3 length equals 16 residues. The V gene's germline CDR1 is PRHDT and CDR2 FYEKMQ (reference sequence). CDR3 region: CASSLLKAGSTDTQYF. The CDR3 DNA reads as TGTGCCAGCAGCCTCCTCAAGGCGGGGAGCACAGATACGCAGTATTTT.

The chain joins TRBV4-2 to TRBJ2-3; 7 bases agree with TRBD1. The V and J ends lost 0 bases and 4 bases, in that order; junction bases with no gene match: 7. This CDR3 region has 16 residues. Germline CDR1 is LGHNA and CDR2 is YNFKEQ. CDR3 protein: CASSQEPNRGADTQYF. The CDR3, as DNA: TGTGCCAGCAGCCAAGAACCGAACAGGGGCGCAGATACGCAGTATTTT.

V usage is TRBV7-2 and J usage is TRBJ1-2; 8 nucleotides align to TRBD1. Germline V CDR1 and CDR2: SGHTA, FQGNSA. The CDR3 length is 14 residues. Germline trimming cut 1 base from V and 5 bases from J; bases unmatched to any gene: 3. DNA for the CDR3: TGTGCCAGCAGCTTAGTGGGACAGGCTTATGGCTACACCTTC. It is translated as CASSLVGQAYGYTF.

This clone was seen once. The chain links TRBV9 to TRBJ1-2; D unclear. With 5 bases removed from V and 2 bases from J, the gap between germline ends came to 16 bases. The CDR3 spans 15 residues. Germline values: CDR1 SGDLS, CDR2 YYNGEE. The CDR3 DNA reads as TGTGCCAGCAGGGATAGTCCGGGAGAAAACTATGGCTACACCTTC. The encoded protein is CASRDSPGENYGYTF.

The chain couples TRBV2 to TRBJ1-2, with D possibly being TRBD1 (5 bases). Germline V gives CDR1 SNHLY, CDR2 FYNNEI. The CDR3 has 14 amino acids. Between the trimmed V and J ends, which lost 7 bases and 0 bases, there was a span of 12 bases. The CDR3: CASNYQGPNYGYTF. CDR3 DNA sequence: TGTGCCAGCAATTACCAGGGTCCTAACTATGGCTACACCTTC.

The genes are TRBV7-2 and TRBJ1-2, with D possibly TRBD1 on 6 matching bases. Deletions cut 0 bases from V and 7 bases from J, with 15 bases between. CDR1 and CDR2 from the germline V gene are SGHTA and FQGNSA. The CDR3 is 15 amino acids. CDR3 in DNA: TGTGCCAGCAGCTTAGCCCCGGGACAAGGTGTTGGCTACACCTTC. Amino acid sequence: CASSLAPGQGVGYTF. The full variable domain, with the rest looked up from reference TRBV7-2 and TRBJ1-2, is GAGVSQSPSNKVTEKGKDVELRCDPISGHTALYWYRQSLGQGLEFLIYFQGNSAPDKSGLPSDRFSAERTGGSVSTLTIQRTQQEDSAVYLCASSLAPGQGVGYTFGSGTRLTVV.

J is TRBJ1-1 and V is TRBV9; a weak D match, TRBD1 (6 bases). This CDR3 has 14 residues. Germline V gives CDR1 SGDLS, CDR2 YYNGEE. V was shortened by 3 bases and J by 5 bases, with 14 bases between the two germline ends. Here the CDR3 DNA reads TGTGCCAGCAGCGCACAAAGGGGGGGTACTGAAGCTTTCTTT. This codes for CASSAQRGGTEAFF.

This clone was seen only once. The chain joins TRBV2 to TRBJ2-4, with 8 bases identical to TRBD1. The ends lost 7 bases at V and 5 bases at J; junction bases unmatched: 4. The CDR3 sequence is 13 residues long. Germline CDR1 and CDR2: SNHLY and FYNNEI. The CDR3 here is CASTGQGENIQYF. As DNA, the CDR3 is TGTGCCAGCACCGGACAGGGCGAAAACATTCAGTACTTC.

CDR3 nucleotide sequence: TGTGCCAGCAGTGACGGGGACGACAGGGGAAGGCAGCCCCAGCATTTT. Amino acid sequence: CASSDGDDRGRQPQHF. The chain uses TRBV6-4 and TRBJ1-5, with 8 bases identical to TRBD1. V trimming: 2 bases; J trimming: 7 bases; junction bases outside the gene matches: 10. The CDR3 loop spans 16 amino acids. Germline CDR1 reads MRHNA; CDR2 reads SNTAGT.

The V call is TRBV5-1, the J call TRBJ1-1; D possibly corresponds to TRBD1 (6 bases). Trimming removed 3 bases at V and 4 bases at J, with 13 bases between. CDR1 and CDR2 from the germline V gene are SGHRS and YFSETQ. The CDR3 totals 14 residues. The CDR3 bases are TGCGCCAGCAGCTCCAGAGGGGGGGGCACTGAAGCTTTCTTT. Translation gives CASSSRGGGTEAFF.

This chain uses TRBV6-6 with TRBJ1-6; tentatively, D is TRBD1 (5 bases). This CDR3 contains 14 residues. The V end lost 1 base, the J end lost 7 bases, and 8 bases lay between the germline ends. CDR1 and CDR2 (germline): MNHNY, SVGAGI (reference sequence). CDR3 in DNA: TGTGCCAGCAGTTACTTGGACAAGAATTCACCCCTCCACTTT. This encodes CASSYLDKNSPLHF.

The V call is TRBV7-2, the J call TRBJ2-3; D possibly corresponds to TRBD1 (5 bases). The CDR3 sequence is 14 residues long. The V gene lost 1 base and the J gene lost 6 bases, with 11 bases spanning the gap. Germline V gives CDR1 SGHTA, CDR2 FQGNSA. CDR3 sequence reads: CASSLVGAGDTQYF. In DNA, the CDR3 is TGTGCCAGCAGCTTAGTAGGGGCAGGGGATACGCAGTATTTT.

The chain employs TRBV19 and TRBJ1-4; TRBD1 is a possible D gene (6 bases). CDR1 is LNHDA and CDR2 is SQIVND in the germline V gene (reference sequence). The CDR3 is 14 residues long. The V end was cut by 2 bases, the J end by 7 bases, with 11 bases between. In DNA form, the CDR3 reads TGTGCCAGTAGTATATCGGGGGGCCGTGAAAAACTGTTTTTT. It translates to CASSISGGREKLFF. Full variable domain (missing parts from reference TRBV19 and TRBJ1-4): DGGITQSPKYLFRKEGQNVTLSCEQNLNHDAMYWYRQDPGQGLRLIYYSQIVNDFQKGDIAEGYSVSREKKESFPLTVTSAQKNPTAFYLCASSISGGREKLFFGSGTQLSVL.

V and J are TRBV7-2 and TRBJ2-7, with 8 bases fitting TRBD1. V lost 5 bases, J lost 3 bases, and 6 bases stayed unmatched. The CDR3 totals 14 residues. CDR1 is SGHTA, CDR2 FQGNSA, per germline. For the CDR3, the DNA is TGTGCCAGCAGCCCGGGGACAGGACACTACGAGCAGTACTTC. Its translation: CASSPGTGHYEQYF.

This clone was seen just once. V and J are TRBV7-2 and TRBJ1-1, with TRBD1 as a possible D gene (5 bases). Germline CDR1 is SGHTA and CDR2 is FQGNSA. This CDR3 spans 14 amino acids. V lost 1 base, J lost 6 bases, and 12 bases lay in between. CDR3 DNA sequence: TGTGCCAGCAGCTTAGTGGCCGGGGGGGCTGAAGCTTTCTTT. This encodes CASSLVAGGAEAFF.

CDR3 DNA sequence: TGTGCCAGCAGCACCACAGGGGTCGGGGCAGATACGCAGTATTTT. Its protein is CASSTTGVGADTQYF. This chain uses TRBV11-3 with TRBJ2-3, with TRBD1 identical over 7 bases. The junction had 9 bases not matched to a gene; V was cut back by 5 bases and J by 4 bases. CDR3 length: 15 residues. The germline V gene has CDR1 SGHNT and CDR2 YENEEA. Filled out from reference TRBV11-3 and TRBJ2-3, the complete variable domain reads EAGVVQSPRYKIIEKKQPVAFWCNPISGHNTLYWYLQNLGQGPELLIRYENEEAVDDSQLPKDRFSAERLKGVDSTLKIQPAELGDSAVYLCASSTTGVGADTQYFGPGTRLTVL.

This clone was picked up one time. This chain links TRBV7-6 with TRBJ2-7; D is unresolved. Trimming removed 5 bases at V and 0 bases at J, with 8 bases between. The CDR3 contains 13 residues. Germline-derived CDR1 and CDR2 are SGHVS and FNYEAQ. CDR3 protein: CASSNRFSYEQYF. In DNA form, the CDR3 reads TGTGCCAGCAGCAACAGATTCTCCTACGAGCAGTACTTC. Together with reference TRBV7-6 and TRBJ2-7, the CDR3 gives the full variable domain: GAGVSQSPRYKVTKRGQDVALRCDPISGHVSLYWYRQALGQGPEFLTYFNYEAQQDKSGLPNDRFSAERPEGSISTLTIQRTEQRDSAMYRCASSNRFSYEQYFGPGTRLTVT.